This T cell receptor (beta chain) came from a study of blood T cell repertoires in COVID-19. The CDR3 spans 15 residues. CDR1 is MNHEY and CDR2 is SVGAGI in the germline V gene. V lost 5 bases to trimming and J lost 4 bases; unmatched junction nucleotides: 9. Authors' analysis steps: Amplification of reference gene primers provided the estimated nucleated cell counts. Assay: immunoSEQ multiplex PCR; the TCRdb copy retains only in-frame clones and omits some. The D gene and trimming were derived from the DNA, and the V and J assignments and clone size from that table. The sample consists of more than 100,000 clones, 80% to 85% of them appearing once. Everyone who took part was about 18 to 90 years old, and they came from 24 US areas. Clinical history reported by participants formed the basis on which cohorts were assigned.

The receptor comes from a woman in her thirties who had recovered from COVID-19. Sequenced input: PBMCs or T cells enriched from blood (not recorded which). This rearrangement joins TRBV6-5 to TRBJ1-2; 8 bases are shared with TRBD1. CDR3 nucleotides: TGTGCCAGCAGTCGGACAGGGCGGTTCGGCTATGGCTACACCTTC. It encodes CASSRTGRFGYGYTF.